This paragraph reports one TCR beta chain. CDR1 is SGHNT and CDR2 is YYREEE in the germline V gene (reference sequence). The junction had 13 bases not matched to a gene; V was cut back by 4 bases and J by 0 bases. This CDR3 has 18 amino acids. Sample time point: pretreatment peripheral blood. Between 1 and 8 samples, pretreatment and on-treatment, were given by each patient. Generated by immunoSEQ multiplex PCR, the TCRdb table keeps only in-frame clones and is missing some. Of roughly 53,000 clones in the sample, 87% are singletons; the top ten hold over 12%. The sample originates from a study of PD-L1 blockade in urothelial cancer.

The TCR sequence derives from a woman aged 55-75 years with urothelial cancer. Specimen: PBMCs, collected around atezolizumab (anti-PD-L1) treatment. The chain links TRBV5-4 to TRBJ1-1, with 9 bases fitting TRBD1. CDR3 protein: CASSPNGQGKKLNTEAFF. CDR3 sequence (DNA): TGTGCCAGCAGCCCTAACGGACAGGGGAAAAAGTTGAACACTGAAGCTTTCTTT.